This is a list of T cell receptor beta chains from one sample in a study of blood T cell repertoires in COVID-19. Repertoires were generated with immunoSEQ multiplex PCR, while TCRdb's copy carries only in-frame clones and drops some. Of around 170,000 clones listed, 80% to 90% are singletons. Sequencing was done on a sample of peripheral blood. The receptors here all came from a man aged 50-59 years with active or convalescent COVID-19. CDR3s include the opening cysteine and the closing phenylalanine or tryptophan. Fields, in order: clone size, J gene, V gene, CDR3 length, D gene, CDR3 protein, CDR3 DNA. A D gene is named only where the DNA matches it firmly. Clone size appears in some rows only: once, few, many, or a class for an expanded clone.

>-|TRBJ2-3|TRBV7-3|15|TRBD1
CASSLGTGAEDTQYF
TGTGCCAGCAGCTTAGGGACAGGGGCGGAAGATACGCAGTATTTT
>-|TRBJ1-4|TRBV18|14|TRBD1
CASSPDRGNEKLFF
TGTGCCAGCTCACCCGACAGGGGGAATGAAAAACTGTTTTTT
>-|TRBJ2-7|TRBV5-5|12|TRBD2
CASSLVDGEGYF
TGTGCCAGCAGCTTGGTTGACGGGGAGGGGTACTTC
>few|TRBJ1-2|TRBV2|14|TRBD1
CASSLQGYGYGYTF
TGTGCCAGCAGTCTACAGGGGTATGGCTATGGCTACACCTTC
>-|TRBJ2-1|TRBV18|16|-
CASSLGARVGHNEQFF
TGTGCCAGCTCACTCGGAGCCAGGGTGGGCCACAATGAGCAGTTCTTC
>-|TRBJ1-2|TRBV28|14|TRBD1
CASSGTEKLYGYTF
TGTGCCAGCAGTGGGACAGAAAAACTTTATGGCTACACCTTC
>-|TRBJ1-2|TRBV19|16|TRBD1
CATTPLQGERNYGYTF
TGTGCCACCACTCCCCTACAGGGGGAACGTAACTATGGCTACACCTTC
>-|TRBJ1-2|TRBV24-1|13|TRBD1
CATSDLQGVSYTF
TGTGCCACCAGTGATTTGCAGGGGGTGAGCTACACCTTC
>-|TRBJ2-5|TRBV3-1/TRBV3-2|16|TRBD1
CASSSPGQGAWETQYF
TGTGCCAGCAGCTCCCCGGGACAGGGGGCATGGGAGACCCAGTACTTC
>many|TRBJ2-7|TRBV2|14|-
CASSDGRVAYEQYF
TGTGCCAGCAGTGATGGCCGGGTCGCCTACGAGCAGTACTTC
>-|TRBJ2-3|TRBV7-2|15|TRBD1
CASRTPGQGSDTQYF
TGTGCCAGCAGAACCCCGGGACAGGGATCAGATACGCAGTATTTT
>-|TRBJ1-2|TRBV6-5|13|-
CASSPISRIGYTF
TGTGCCAGCAGTCCCATTTCTAGAATTGGCTACACCTTC
>-|TRBJ1-5|TRBV13|13|-
CASSFSLQGNQHF
TGTGCCAGCAGCTTCTCCCTGCAGGGGAACCAGCATTTT
>-|TRBJ2-3|TRBV7-2|14|TRBD2
CASTLAGGTDTQYF
TGTGCCAGCACTCTAGCGGGGGGAACAGATACGCAGTATTTT
>-|TRBJ2-4|TRBV21-1|17|-
CASTPGWWGEAKNIQYF
TGTGCCAGCACCCCCGGTTGGTGGGGCGAAGCCAAAAACATTCAGTACTTC
>-|TRBJ1-4|TRBV13|19|-
CASSLGGRVGLTTNEKLFF
TGTGCCAGCAGCTTAGGCGGCAGGGTGGGACTAACAACTAATGAAAAACTGTTTTTT
>-|TRBJ2-7|TRBV9|16|TRBD2
CASSRSGTSGVYEQYF
TGTGCCAGCAGCAGATCCGGGACTAGCGGGGTCTACGAGCAGTACTTC
>-|TRBJ2-5|TRBV14|15|TRBD1
CASSPRTGGKETQYF
TGTGCCAGCAGCCCCAGGACAGGGGGAAAAGAGACCCAGTACTTC
>-|TRBJ1-5|TRBV19|17|TRBD1
CASSRPNDRDSNQPQHF
TGTGCCAGTAGTAGGCCCAACGACAGGGACAGCAATCAGCCCCAGCATTTT
>few|TRBJ2-1|TRBV10-1|17|-
CASSESIQESSYNEQFF
TGCGCCAGCAGTGAGTCGATACAGGAGAGCTCCTACAATGAGCAGTTCTTC
>-|TRBJ2-7|TRBV7-9|13|-
CASSLGGQQEGYF
TGTGCCAGCAGCTTAGGGGGACAACAAGAGGGGTACTTC
>-|TRBJ1-2|TRBV29-1|14|TRBD1
CSVEGDSSNYGYTF
TGCAGCGTTGAGGGGGACAGCTCTAACTATGGCTACACCTTC
>-|TRBJ2-5|TRBV12-2|13|-
CASRAGGRQTQYF
TGTGCAAGTCGCGCAGGGGGGAGACAGACCCAGTACTTC
>-|TRBJ1-6|TRBV7-3|15|TRBD1
CASSLEGTANSPLHF
TGTGCCAGCAGCTTAGAGGGGACAGCTAATTCACCCCTCCACTTT
>-|TRBJ2-1|TRBV9|14|-
CASSVAGHDNEQFF
TGTGCCAGCAGCGTAGCAGGACACGACAATGAGCAGTTCTTC
>-|TRBJ1-1|TRBV5-4|15|TRBD1
CASSLAATGGVEAFF
TGTGCCAGCAGCTTGGCTGCGACAGGGGGTGTTGAAGCTTTCTTT
>-|TRBJ1-3|TRBV5-4|15|-
CASSLAGGSGNTIYF
TGTGCCAGCAGCTTGGCCGGGGGTTCGGGAAACACCATATATTTT
>few|TRBJ2-7|TRBV18|14|TRBD1
CASSPPDRVHEQYF
TGTGCCAGCTCACCTCCCGACAGGGTCCACGAGCAGTACTTC
>-|TRBJ1-5|TRBV2|13|-
CASSLGLNGAQHF
TGTGCCAGCAGCCTCGGACTGAACGGGGCCCAGCATTTT
>-|TRBJ1-5|TRBV28|15|-
CASSLSREGNQPQHF
TGTGCCAGCAGTTTGAGCAGGGAGGGCAATCAGCCCCAGCATTTT
>-|TRBJ2-1|TRBV10-3|15|-
CAIRATGQRYNEQFF
TGTGCCATCAGGGCTACAGGGCAACGTTACAATGAGCAGTTCTTC
>-|TRBJ1-6|TRBV19|15|-
CASSFYRELNSPLHF
TGTGCCAGTAGTTTCTATCGGGAGTTAAATTCACCCCTCCACTTT
>-|TRBJ2-7|TRBV30|13|-
CAWSGTVLYEQYF
TGTGCCTGGAGTGGGACAGTTCTCTACGAGCAGTACTTC
>once|TRBJ2-7|TRBV19|13|-
CASSLLGAGEQYF
TGTGCCAGTAGCCTTTTAGGGGCGGGGGAGCAGTACTTC
>-|TRBJ2-2|TRBV2|15|TRBD2
CASRDSGRGTGELFF
TGTGCCAGCAGAGATAGCGGGAGGGGCACCGGGGAGCTGTTTTTT
>-|TRBJ1-5|TRBV15|16|TRBD1
CATRAMGQGFDQPQHF
TGTGCCACCAGAGCTATGGGACAGGGTTTCGATCAGCCCCAGCATTTT
>once|TRBJ1-2|TRBV30|11|-
CAWSVDYGYTF
TGTGCCTGGAGTGTCGACTATGGCTACACCTTC
>-|TRBJ2-7|TRBV18|16|-
CASSPATREFHYEQYF
TGTGCCAGCTCACCCGCGACTAGGGAGTTCCACTACGAGCAGTACTTC
>-|TRBJ2-7|TRBV2|16|TRBD1
CASSVVTGGITDEQYF
TGTGCCAGCAGTGTGGTGACAGGGGGGATTACGGACGAGCAGTACTTC
>-|TRBJ2-5|TRBV20-1|15|TRBD2
CSASIFGEGGETQYF
TGCAGTGCTAGTATCTTTGGGGAGGGCGGGGAGACCCAGTACTTC
>-|TRBJ2-3|TRBV20-1|11|-
CSVGAPDTQYF
TGCAGTGTAGGGGCCCCAGATACGCAGTATTTT
>-|TRBJ2-2|TRBV14|14|-
CASSSGRDTGELFF
TGTGCCAGCAGCTCAGGGCGCGACACCGGGGAGCTGTTTTTT
>-|TRBJ2-6|TRBV24-1|16|-
CATSDLTVSGANVLTF
TGTGCCACCAGTGATCTGACAGTCTCTGGGGCCAACGTCCTGACTTTC
>-|TRBJ2-7|TRBV7-9|13|-
CASSLDWSDEQYF
TGTGCCAGCAGCTTAGATTGGAGCGACGAGCAGTACTTC
>few|TRBJ2-2|TRBV7-9|12|-
CASSEMAGELFF
TGTGCCAGCAGCGAGATGGCCGGGGAGCTGTTTTTT
>-|TRBJ2-1|TRBV6-1|15|TRBD2
CASSEPGTSYNEQFF
TGTGCCAGCAGTGAACCGGGGACTAGCTACAATGAGCAGTTCTTC
>-|TRBJ2-1|TRBV2|16|TRBD2
CASSATPGLAGNEQFF
TGTGCCAGCAGCGCTACCCCGGGACTAGCGGGGAATGAGCAGTTCTTC
>-|TRBJ1-5|TRBV30|13|TRBD1
CAWTGQVNQPQHF
TGTGCCTGGACTGGACAGGTCAATCAGCCCCAGCATTTT
>-|TRBJ1-1|TRBV7-9|12|TRBD1
CASSFPTGGAFF
TGTGCCAGCAGCTTCCCGACAGGGGGAGCTTTCTTT
>-|TRBJ1-5|TRBV30|13|-
CAWSGQGDQPQHF
TGTGCCTGGAGTGGGCAGGGCGACCAGCCCCAGCATTTT
>-|TRBJ2-3|TRBV5-5|14|-
CASSLRQSTDTQYF
TGTGCCAGCAGCTTGCGACAGAGCACAGATACGCAGTATTTT
>-|TRBJ2-6|TRBV28|17|TRBD1
CASSLSAGGSGANVLTF
TGTGCCAGCAGTCTTTCGGCAGGGGGTTCTGGGGCCAACGTCCTGACTTTC
>-|TRBJ2-5|TRBV28|13|-
CASSLDKLATQYF
TGTGCCAGCAGTTTGGACAAGTTAGCGACCCAGTACTTC
>-|TRBJ1-4|TRBV6-6|15|-
CASSSTGVRGEKLFF
TGTGCCAGCAGTTCTACTGGGGTTAGGGGAGAAAAACTGTTTTTT